This TCR beta chain stems from a study of OX40 agonist ivuxolimab in advanced cancers. For the study at large: Ivuxolimab, an antibody that agonizes OX40 (CD134), was administered to the patients.

Notes on this clone: The junction differs from germline at one of its ends, possibly a read error.

The data were produced by immunoSEQ multiplex PCR, yet TCRdb's version contains in-frame clones alone and is incomplete. The sample carries about 60,000 clones, around 93% recorded once. The CDR3 consists of 13 residues. CDR1 is SGHRS, CDR2 YFSETQ, per germline. The sample consisted of CD4+ or CD8+ T cells sorted from blood, taken in a trial of the OX40 agonist ivuxolimab. The chain has TRBV5-1 and TRBJ2-2; no definite D call. The clonotype originates from an adult with an advanced solid tumor such as melanoma, head and neck, liver or kidney cancer. CDR3 bases: TGCGCCAGCAACTTGGTTTTCCCCGGGGAGCTGTTTTTT. Encoded protein: CASNLVFPGELFF.